This T cell receptor (beta chain) was recorded in a study of CD8 T cells in Susac syndrome (dated by TCRdb to the late 2010s). For the wider study: Whether CD8+ T cell activation and differentiation in Susac syndrome was antigen driven was tested using repertoire sequencing. What the study reported, not specific to this receptor: The study acknowledged that relatively few individuals were included in the TCR sequencing and HLA analysis.

RNA was extracted using the RNeasy kit, and about 0.45 to 1 ug of the RNA was reverse transcribed with random hexamers. TCR beta CDR3 regions were amplified with the immunoSEQ multiplex PCR assay covering 54 Vbeta and 13 Jbeta segments. PCR amplification bias was corrected using a synthetic template baseline for primer optimization and computational correction. The authors' analysis ran thus. Only productive sequences were kept, with reads annotated to V, D and J genes according to IMGT and analyzed in immunoSEQ Analyzer. Clonality was computed as one minus Shannon entropy normalized by log2 of the number of productive unique sequences. For each patient and control, public and private clones were evaluated among the 100 most prevalent clones. Susac-specific clones were defined as absent from healthy and MS cohorts, over a thousand published viral clones and other ImmuneACCESS disease sequences. TCRdb applied fastp at Q25 and MiXCR to the public reads, then kept only in-frame beta chains. Rows with one shared CDR3 protein collapse into an entry with the most common genes and DNA. TCRdb's processing, not the authors', yielded these V and J calls. The sample data list about 190,000 distinct CDR3 sequences, and 85% to 95% of these were observed just once. The ten largest clones take up 0.1% of the sample.

Peripheral blood CD8+ and CD4+ T cells from healthy donors, Susac syndrome patients and multiple sclerosis patients were profiled using high-throughput TCR beta sequencing. Healthy donors were age- and sex-matched controls. CD8+ TEMRA cells were enriched by FACS, while bulk CD8+ and CD4+ T cells were purified by magnetic negative isolation. Blood was collected in EDTA tubes and processed within 24 hours, with PBMCs isolated through density gradient centrifugation. PBMCs intended for TCR sequencing were cryopreserved in liquid nitrogen and were subsequently thawed in a 37 degrees C water bath. The sorted or isolated CD4+, CD8+ and CD8+ TEMRA cells reached a purity of at least 90%. Concerning this clonotype: Its antigen is not yet known. No qualities accompany the bases; no much larger clone lies one base away.

This clonotype was obtained from a human donor in good health. Sequenced input: CD4+ T cells from PBMCs.

At the DNA level, the sequence is TGTGCCAGCAGCCGAACATTGGCCACTGAAGCTTTCTTT. Its protein product is CASSRTLATEAFF. Recombination joined TRBV14 with TRBJ1-1, with the D gene call left open. The germline V gene yields SGHDN for CDR1 and FVKESK for CDR2. The CDR3 holds 13 amino acids from the cysteine to the phenylalanine. Only CDR3 DNA is held: 39 bases, read in frame from base 1. V sheds 4 bases and J sheds 4 bases, leaving 10 bases between their ends.